The clone carrying this TCR beta chain was seen more than once but under ten times. Treatment here: randomized to nivolumab then ipilimumab (arm A) or the reverse (arm B). This record belongs to a study of sequential checkpoint blockade in melanoma. Some clones are missing from TCRdb's copy, which holds only in-frame ones; the method was immunoSEQ multiplex PCR. The sample includes about 18,000 clones, roughly two thirds seen only once; the top ten take around 4.8%. Material: tumor tissue (inferred from file names), obtained from a patient given nivolumab and ipilimumab in sequence. The clonotype comes from a human donor with melanoma.

The CDR3 sequence: CASSTSGGNTIYF. In DNA form, the CDR3 reads TGTGCCAGCAGCACCAGCGGTGGAAACACCATATATTTT. The chain uses TRBV7-8 and TRBJ1-3; unclear D gene. The V gene lost 5 bases and the J gene lost 3 bases, with 8 bases spanning the gap. This CDR3 comprises 13 residues. In germline, CDR1 is SGHVS, CDR2 FQNEAQ.